This TCR beta chain was profiled in a study of response to subunit inactivated influenza vaccine. Study results and limitations: The authors offered the suggestion that each seasonal influenza vaccination recruits few new T cells.

With 4 bases removed from V and 5 bases from J, the gap between germline ends came to 14 bases. Germline V CDR1 and CDR2: SEHNR, FQNEAQ (reference sequence). CDR3 length: 15 amino acids. TCRdb processed the RT-PCR reads anew with MiXCR; each CDR3 protein has one entry. Among around 650,000 distinct CDR3 sequences listed, approximately 14% were seen once. This clonotype was seen a handful of times. The antigen is unknown. Sequenced material: PBMCs from blood, taken about 13 days after vaccination. The sequence derives from a man over 45 who received an inactivated influenza vaccine. The J gene is TRBJ2-2, the V gene TRBV7-9; D perhaps matches TRBD2 (6 bases). Written as DNA, the CDR3 is TGTGCCAGCAGCTCGGGGGACCGTCCAACCGGGGAGCTGTTTTTT. Translation gives CASSSGDRPTGELFF.